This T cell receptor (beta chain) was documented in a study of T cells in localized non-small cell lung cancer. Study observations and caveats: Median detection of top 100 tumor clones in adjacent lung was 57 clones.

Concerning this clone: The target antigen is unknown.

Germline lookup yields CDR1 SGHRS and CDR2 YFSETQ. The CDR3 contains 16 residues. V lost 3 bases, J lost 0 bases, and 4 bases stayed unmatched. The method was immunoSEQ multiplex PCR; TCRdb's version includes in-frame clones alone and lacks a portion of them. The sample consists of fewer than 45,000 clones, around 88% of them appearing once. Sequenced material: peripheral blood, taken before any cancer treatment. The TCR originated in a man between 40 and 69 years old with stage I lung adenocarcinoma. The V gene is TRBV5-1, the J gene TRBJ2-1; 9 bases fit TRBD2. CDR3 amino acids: CASSSLAGSSYNEQFF. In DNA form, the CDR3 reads TGCGCCAGCAGCTCTCTAGCGGGGAGCTCCTACAATGAGCAGTTCTTC.